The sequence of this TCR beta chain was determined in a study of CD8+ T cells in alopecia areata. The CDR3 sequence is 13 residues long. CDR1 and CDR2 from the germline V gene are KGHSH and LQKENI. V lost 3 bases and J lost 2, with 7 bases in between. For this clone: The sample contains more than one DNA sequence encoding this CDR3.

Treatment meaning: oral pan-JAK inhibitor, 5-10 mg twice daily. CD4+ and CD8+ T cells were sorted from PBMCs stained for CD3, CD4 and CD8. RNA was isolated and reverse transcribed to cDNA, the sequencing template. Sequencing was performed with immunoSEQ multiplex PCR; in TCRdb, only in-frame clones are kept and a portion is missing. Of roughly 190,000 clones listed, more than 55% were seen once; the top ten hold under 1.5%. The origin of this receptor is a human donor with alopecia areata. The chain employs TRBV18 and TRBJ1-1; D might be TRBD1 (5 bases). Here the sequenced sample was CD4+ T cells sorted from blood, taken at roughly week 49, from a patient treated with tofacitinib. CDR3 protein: CASSPGLNTEAFF. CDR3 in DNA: TGTGCCAGCTCACCGGGGCTAAACACTGAAGCTTTCTTT.